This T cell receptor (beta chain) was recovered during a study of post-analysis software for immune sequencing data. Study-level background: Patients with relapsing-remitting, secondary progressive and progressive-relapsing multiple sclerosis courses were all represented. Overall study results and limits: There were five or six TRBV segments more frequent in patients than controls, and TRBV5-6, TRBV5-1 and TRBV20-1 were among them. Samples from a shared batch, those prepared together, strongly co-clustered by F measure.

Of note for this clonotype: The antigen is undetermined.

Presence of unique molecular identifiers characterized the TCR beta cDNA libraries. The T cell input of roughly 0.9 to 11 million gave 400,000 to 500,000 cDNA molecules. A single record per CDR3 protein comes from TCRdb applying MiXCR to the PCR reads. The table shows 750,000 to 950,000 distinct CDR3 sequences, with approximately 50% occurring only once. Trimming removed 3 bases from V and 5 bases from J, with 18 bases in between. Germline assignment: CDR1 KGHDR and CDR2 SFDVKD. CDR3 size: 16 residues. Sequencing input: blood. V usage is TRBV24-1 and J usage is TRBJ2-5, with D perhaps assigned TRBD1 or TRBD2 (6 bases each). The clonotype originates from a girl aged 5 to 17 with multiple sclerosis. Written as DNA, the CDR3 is TGTGCCACCAGTGATCCACGACAGGTTGGGGGGGAGACCCAGTACTTC. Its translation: CATSDPRQVGGETQYF.